The clone carrying this T cell receptor beta chain was recorded only once. Antigen: not known. A much more abundant neighbour one base away suggests this may be a read error. Lacking the conserved final phenylalanine or tryptophan, this CDR3 likely reflects a read error. J lost 5 bases, V lost 2 bases, and 7 bases had no gene match. The CDR3 sequence is 15 residues long. Germline CDR1 is SGHNT and CDR2 is YYREEE (reference sequence). Per the study methods: Clinicopathological groups differed in CDR3, with these differences serving to build a distant-metastasis classifier for papillary thyroid cancer. From the PCR reads, TCRdb re-called clones with MiXCR. Here the V and J calls rest on TCRdb's processing, not on the authors' analysis. The sample contains under 50,000 clones, around 18% of which appear only once. This specimen belongs to a study of metastatic and nonmetastatic thyroid tumors. In the study overall: Malignant thyroid and benign thyroid patients provided blood and tumor or nodule tissue whose repertoires were compared.

Ahead of thyroid surgery, no patient had received treatment of any kind. Findings and limits, study-wide: Across blood and tumor, TCR beta diversity in malignant thyroid tumors was reportedly significantly higher than in benign nodules.

Sequencing was performed on tumor tissue. The sequence was obtained from a female donor with papillary thyroid cancer or a benign thyroid nodule (not recorded which). Some clones in this sample may be carry-over from other donors' samples. The chain has TRBV5-4 and TRBJ2-5; 9 nucleotides agree with TRBD2. CDR3 bases: TGTGCCAGCAGCTTTCGAGCGGGAGGAGGGGAGACCCAGTACCTC. This gives the protein CASSFRAGGGETQYL.